The subject of this entry is one TCR beta chain. No antigen is known for it. This sample is drawn from a study of identical twins. Broader study findings: With abundant cord blood beta clonotypes, insertions were fewer; memory repertoires showed no such pattern. Alpha sequences out of frame and shared by twins had excess low generation probability. Models underestimated out-of-frame TCR alpha sharing in monozygotic twins.

TCRdb fed the 5' RACE reads into MiXCR, producing one record per CDR3 protein. This table has some 690,000 distinct CDR3 sequences, 21% appearing once. These same data were also listed under a study on T cells expressing NK-cell markers. In that study: CD3+CD56+NKG2C+, CD3+CD56+NKG2C- and CD3+CD56-NKG2C+ T cells, once sorted, supplied the TCR beta repertoires.

The sample taken for sequencing was PBMCs. The receptor's source is a woman under 30 in good health.

The CDR3 spells CASSFGSVGLDEQFF. For the CDR3, the DNA is TGTGCCAGCAGCTTTGGAAGCGTGGGTCTTGATGAGCAGTTCTTC. This chain connects TRBV7-3 to TRBJ2-1; D unresolved. The CDR3 spans 15 residues. Looked up from germline, CDR1 is SGHTA and CDR2 is FQGTGA. V shed 3 bases and J shed 8 bases, with 17 bases lying between them.